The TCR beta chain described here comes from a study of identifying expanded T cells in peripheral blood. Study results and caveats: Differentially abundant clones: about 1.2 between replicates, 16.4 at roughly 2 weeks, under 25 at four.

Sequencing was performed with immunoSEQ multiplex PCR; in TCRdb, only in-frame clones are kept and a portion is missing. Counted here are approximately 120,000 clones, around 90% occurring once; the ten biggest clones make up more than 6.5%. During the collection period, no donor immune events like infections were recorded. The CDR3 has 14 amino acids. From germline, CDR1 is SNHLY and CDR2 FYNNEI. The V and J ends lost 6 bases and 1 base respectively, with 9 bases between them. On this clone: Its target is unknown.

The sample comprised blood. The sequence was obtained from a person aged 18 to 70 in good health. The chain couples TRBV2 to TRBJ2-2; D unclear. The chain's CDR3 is CASSVRLNTGELFF. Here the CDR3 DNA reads TGTGCCAGCAGCGTTCGACTGAACACCGGGGAGCTGTTTTTT. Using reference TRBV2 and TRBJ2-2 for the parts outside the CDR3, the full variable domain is EPEVTQTPSHQVTQMGQEVILRCVPISNHLYFYWYRQILGQKVEFLVSFYNNEISEKSEIFDDQFSVERPDGSNFTLKIRSTKLEDSAMYFCASSVRLNTGELFFGEGSRLTVL.